This passage covers 3 T cell receptor beta chains from one sample sequenced in a study of shared T cell receptors in the human thymus. TCRdb's table, derived via immunoSEQ multiplex PCR, lists solely in-frame clones and lacks some. The table lists approximately 580,000 clones, about 84% of them singletons. These same data were also listed under a study on human thymus T cells.

The sequenced sample was thymocytes. All receptors come from a boy younger than two with a congenital heart defect.

The chain carries TRBV6-1 and TRBJ2-3, with D maybe TRBD1 (6 bases). CDR3 length: 14 amino acids. The germline V gene has CDR1 MNHNS and CDR2 SASEGT. Between the trimmed V and J ends, which lost 2 bases and 4 bases, there was a span of 10 bases. CDR3 DNA sequence: TGTGCCAGCAGTGAACCCCAGGGGTCAGATACGCAGTATTTT. It yields the protein CASSEPQGSDTQYF.

This chain joins TRBV19 and TRBJ2-3; weak D call: TRBD2 (5 bases). This CDR3 has 13 amino acids. V lost 9 bases to trimming and J lost 4 bases, with 14 bases between them. The germline gives CDR1 LNHDA, CDR2 SQIVND (reference sequence). CDR3 amino acids: CASRRATADTQYF. The CDR3 nucleotides read TGTGCCAGCCGGCGGGCGACGGCAGATACGCAGTATTTT.

V gene TRBV29-1 combines with J gene TRBJ1-3; D perhaps matches TRBD1 (5 bases). With 7 bases removed from V and 0 bases from J, the gap between germline ends came to 25 bases. The CDR3 sequence is 18 residues long. Germline V gene sequence: CDR1 SQVTM, CDR2 ANQGSEA. The CDR3 DNA reads TGCAGCGCGCCGACAGAGCCCCTCCCGAGACCCTCTGGAAACACCATATATTTT. It translates to CSAPTEPLPRPSGNTIYF.